The clone carrying this T cell receptor beta chain was recorded a few times. This specimen comes from a study of T-cell memory formation after mild COVID-19. Amplification by 5'RACE using constant-segment primers produced TCR alpha and TCR beta cDNA libraries that carried sample barcodes and UMIs. TCRdb called the 5' RACE reads again in MiXCR, with one record for every CDR3 protein. The table lists 530,000 or so distinct CDR3 sequences, 15% to 20% of them singletons. This CDR3 comprises 14 residues. Per the germline V gene, CDR1 is SGHTA and CDR2 is FQGTGA. V dropped 0 bases and J dropped 14 bases, with 19 bases sitting between them.

The sequencing input was PBMCs or a T cell subset sorted from them (not recorded which). This TCR derives from an adult woman who had mild COVID-19 (a few samples of this study predate the infection). Cell type and time point are not known. V usage is TRBV7-3 and J usage is TRBJ1-2; D is unresolved. The chain's CDR3 is CASSLTPLTPTITF. CDR3 bases: TGTGCCAGCAGCTTAACACCCCTCACCCCTACGATTACCTTC.